A selection of T cell receptor beta chains follows, all from one sample in a study of response to subunit inactivated influenza vaccine. TCRdb re-analysed the RT-PCR reads in MiXCR, keeping a single row per CDR3 protein. In the table there are about 700,000 distinct CDR3 sequences, roughly 14% of which are singletons. The source material was PBMCs from blood, sampled 11 to 12 days after vaccination. The source of these receptors is a man between 45 and 60 years old who received an inactivated influenza vaccine. The CDR3 runs from the conserved cysteine through the conserved F or W. A D gene is named only where the DNA matches it firmly. Some rows have no size entry. The others give once, few or many, or a class for an expanded clone.

>-|TRBJ2-3|TRBV3-1|few
TGTGCCAGCAGCCAAGTTCCAGCGGGACACACAGATACGCAGTATTTT
CASSQVPAGHTDTQYF
>-|TRBJ2-5|TRBV18|few
TGTGCCAGCTCACCACCCCAGTCTGGGCACCAAGAGACCCAGTACTTC
CASSPPQSGHQETQYF
>TRBD1|TRBJ1-2|TRBV29-1|-
TGCAGCGTTGAAGTTGACAGGCCTTCCGGGACAGTCTACTATGGCTACACCTTC
CSVEVDRPSGTVYYGYTF
>-|TRBJ1-1|TRBV18|-
TGTGCCAGCTCACCGAGCGAGACTGAAGCTTTCTTT
CASSPSETEAFF
>-|TRBJ2-3|TRBV10-3|few
TGTGCCATCAGTGAGTCCGGGCTGGGGCGCACAGATACGCAGTATTTT
CAISESGLGRTDTQYF
>-|TRBJ2-2|TRBV12-3/TRBV12-4|medium-sized
TGTGCCACTCGGGGTTTAACCGGGGAGCTGTTTTTT
CATRGLTGELFF
>-|TRBJ2-1|TRBV12-3/TRBV12-4|-
TGTGCCAGCGCTCACTCGGGGCACGGCTACAATGAGCAGTTCTTC
CASAHSGHGYNEQFF
>-|TRBJ2-3|TRBV10-3|few
TGTGCCATCACCGATAGAGGACTGACGGGAGGCACAGATACGCAGTATTTT
CAITDRGLTGGTDTQYF
>TRBD2|TRBJ2-1|TRBV27|-
TGTGCCAGCAAACGGGGGCGGGGGGGCCCCAATGAGCAGTTCTTC
CASKRGRGGPNEQFF
>-|TRBJ2-1|TRBV28|-
TGTGCCAGCAGTTTATTAGGGTCGGGAGTTGAGCAGTTCTTC
CASSLLGSGVEQFF
>-|TRBJ1-4|TRBV4-1|few
TGCGCCAGCAGCCAAGTGGGGATTGGGACACTTGAAAAACTGTTTTTT
CASSQVGIGTLEKLFF
>TRBD1|TRBJ1-6|TRBV6-1|few
TGTGCCAGCAGGCGCTCGACAGGGTTTGGTAATTCACCCCTCCACTTT
CASRRSTGFGNSPLHF
>TRBD1|TRBJ2-7|TRBV7-9|-
TGTGCCAGCAGCACCGGGACAGGGGCCGACGAGCAGTACTTC
CASSTGTGADEQYF
>TRBD1|TRBJ2-7|TRBV4-3|many
TGCGCCAGCAGCCAAAACCGGGACAGGGTCCACGAGCAGTACTTC
CASSQNRDRVHEQYF
>-|TRBJ2-1|TRBV29-1|few
TGCAGCGTATACCGGCGCGGGGTAACAATGGATGAGCAGTTCTTC
CSVYRRGVTMDEQFF
>TRBD2|TRBJ2-5|TRBV5-1|-
TGCGCCAGCAGCCCCAATAGCGGGAAGGAGACCCAGTACTTC
CASSPNSGKETQYF
>TRBD1|TRBJ2-2|TRBV12-3/TRBV12-4|-
TGTGCCACCCAAATCGGACAGGGCGGCACCGGGGAGCTGTTTTTT
CATQIGQGGTGELFF
>-|TRBJ2-5|TRBV4-2|many
TGTGCCAGCAGCCAAGATCCCCAAGAGACCCAGTACTTC
CASSQDPQETQYF
>TRBD2|TRBJ2-3|TRBV27|-
TGTGCCAGCAGTTCGTTAGCGGGAGAGGTAGATACGCAGTATTTT
CASSSLAGEVDTQYF
>TRBD1|TRBJ2-6|TRBV10-3|many
TGTGCCATCAGTGGGGGACAGGGGCGCTCTGGGGCCAACGTCCTGACTTTC
CAISGGQGRSGANVLTF
>TRBD1|TRBJ1-1|TRBV4-1|-
TGCGCCAGCAGCTTAAGCCAGGGGGAGAAGAACACTGAAGCTTTCTTT
CASSLSQGEKNTEAFF
>-|TRBJ2-1|TRBV7-8|-
TGTGCCAGCAGCTTATCGGCTCGGGGTGAGCAGTTCTTC
CASSLSARGEQFF
>-|TRBJ2-7|TRBV7-8|-
TGTGCCAGTACTGGACGGTCTACCTACGAGCAGTACTTC
CASTGRSTYEQYF
>-|TRBJ2-2|TRBV3-1|many
TGTGCCAGCAGCCAAGTCTTAGACTTTTCCCCGCGGGAGCTGTTTTTT
CASSQVLDFSPRELFF
>TRBD1|TRBJ2-1|TRBV12-3/TRBV12-4|few
TGTGCCAGCACCTTGGACAGGGGTAGTCACAATGAGCAGTTCTTC
CASTLDRGSHNEQFF
>TRBD1|TRBJ1-3|TRBV11-1|-
TGTGCCAGCAGCCCTCGTCTCCGAGGACAGGGATCTTTCGGATACACCATATATTTT
CASSPRLRGQGSFGYTIYF
>-|TRBJ2-5|TRBV19|few
TGTGCCAGTAGTATAGCGAGGAGGGGCCTCCTTCAAGAGACCCAGTACTTC
CASSIARRGLLQETQYF
>-|TRBJ2-4|TRBV3-1|-
TGTGCCAGCAGCCAAGTTCAAGTTGACAAAAACATTCAGTACTTC
CASSQVQVDKNIQYF
>TRBD2|TRBJ2-3|TRBV20-1|-
TGCAGTGCTGCCCTGGGGGCTAGCGGGAGGAAAGATACGCAGTATTTT
CSAALGASGRKDTQYF
>-|TRBJ2-3|TRBV10-3|-
TGTGCCATCAAAGGCCCAGATACGCAGTATTTT
CAIKGPDTQYF
>-|TRBJ1-5|TRBV27|few
TGTGCCAGCAGTTTAGGGTTGGAGGTTCAGCCCCAGCATTTT
CASSLGLEVQPQHF
>-|TRBJ2-5|TRBV29-1|many
TGCAGCGTCCTCTACCTGGTAGCCGGGGCCCAGTACTTC
CSVLYLVAGAQYF
>TRBD2|TRBJ2-5|TRBV29-1|-
TGCAGCGTGACCCCCGGGGGGCAAGAGACCCAGTACTTC
CSVTPGGQETQYF
>TRBD1|TRBJ2-7|TRBV5-1|-
TGCGCCAGCAGCTTGGCAGGACAGGAGACCTACGAGCAGTACTTC
CASSLAGQETYEQYF
>TRBD1|TRBJ2-1|TRBV27|-
TGTGCCAGCAGTCCGACCCCGGGACAGAACTACAATGAGCAGTTCTTC
CASSPTPGQNYNEQFF
>TRBD1|TRBJ1-1|TRBV12-3/TRBV12-4|-
TGTGCCAGCAACCCAGGACAGGGGGGAACTGAAGCTTTCTTT
CASNPGQGGTEAFF
>TRBD2|TRBJ2-1|TRBV6-2/TRBV6-3|-
TGTGCCAGCACGGGACTAGCAAGCCACAATGAGCAGTTCTTC
CASTGLASHNEQFF
>-|TRBJ1-2|TRBV2|-
TGTGCCAGCAGTGAGTACAGTAACTATGGCTACACCTTC
CASSEYSNYGYTF
>-|TRBJ1-1|TRBV28|-
TGTGCCAGCAGTTTATACGGGGGGAAGATCACTGAAGCTTTCTTT
CASSLYGGKITEAFF
>TRBD2|TRBJ2-7|TRBV7-6|-
TGTGCCAGCAGCCTGACTAGCGGGGGATCGGAGCAGTACTTC
CASSLTSGGSEQYF
>-|TRBJ1-1|TRBV29-1|-
TGCAGCGGCAGGACCTTGACACCGAACACTGAAGCTTTCTTT
CSGRTLTPNTEAFF
>TRBD2|TRBJ2-7|TRBV20-1|few
TGCAGTGCTCCTAGGACTAGTTCGTCAGGCGAGCAGTACTTC
CSAPRTSSSGEQYF
>TRBD2|TRBJ2-7|TRBV3-1|-
TGTGCCAGCAGCCCCCGCCAGCGGGGGTTCTCCTACGAGCAGTACTTC
CASSPRQRGFSYEQYF
>TRBD2|TRBJ2-1|TRBV20-1|many
TGCAGTGCAACCCCGCCGCGGGGGTCCAATGAGCAGTTCTTC
CSATPPRGSNEQFF
>TRBD2|TRBJ2-7|TRBV7-2|-
TGTGCCAGCAGCTTAGTAGCGGGAGTCTCCTACGAGCAGTACTTC
CASSLVAGVSYEQYF
>-|TRBJ2-5|TRBV25-1|few
TGTGCCAGCAGTGAATCCTTACGTTACCAAGAGACCCAGTACTTC
CASSESLRYQETQYF
>-|TRBJ2-7|TRBV7-2|-
TGTGCCAGCAGCAAGGACAAGTCCTACGAGCAGTACTTC
CASSKDKSYEQYF
>-|TRBJ1-5|TRBV2|few
TGTGCCAGCAGTAGAGGGGCTAGCAATCAGCCCCAGCATTTT
CASSRGASNQPQHF
>-|TRBJ2-7|TRBV7-2|many
TGTGCCAGCAGCTCCCGCTATTCAGGGTACGAGCAGTACTTC
CASSSRYSGYEQYF
>TRBD1|TRBJ2-1|TRBV15|many
TGTGCCACCAGGACTGACAGGGTACTCTACAATGAGCAGTTCTTC
CATRTDRVLYNEQFF
>TRBD2|TRBJ2-1|TRBV20-1|few
TGCAGTGCGATAGCGGGAGGTAATGAGCAGTTCTTC
CSAIAGGNEQFF
>TRBD2|TRBJ2-3|TRBV6-1|few
TGTGCCAGCAATCAAGCGGGAGCGTTCACAGATACGCAGTATTTT
CASNQAGAFTDTQYF
>TRBD2|TRBJ2-3|TRBV9|few
TGTGCCAGCGCCGGACTAGCGGGAGTTTCAGATACGCAGTATTTT
CASAGLAGVSDTQYF
>-|TRBJ1-4|TRBV20-1|-
TGCAGTGCTATAGGGGAAACTAATGAAAAACTGTTTTTT
CSAIGETNEKLFF
>-|TRBJ2-3|TRBV7-2|few
TGTGCCAGCAGCCAGGGGCCAGGGGGCACAGATACGCAGTATTTT
CASSQGPGGTDTQYF
>-|TRBJ2-3|TRBV18|-
TGTGCCAGCTTTTCTAGGGGAGCAGATACGCAGTATTTT
CASFSRGADTQYF
>-|TRBJ1-2|TRBV12-3/TRBV12-4|-
TGTGCCAGCAGTCAGACAGTGGGTGGTGGCTACACCTTC
CASSQTVGGGYTF
>-|TRBJ2-7|TRBV29-1|-
TGCAGCGTTGCAGGACCCCGGTCGTCCTACGAGCAGTACTTC
CSVAGPRSSYEQYF
>TRBD2|TRBJ2-1|TRBV29-1|-
TGCAGCGTATCGCCGGGACTAAGCTCCTACAATGAGCAGTTCTTC
CSVSPGLSSYNEQFF
>-|TRBJ2-5|TRBV7-3|many
TGTGCCAGCAGCTTATCCCTACAAGAGACCCAGTACTTC
CASSLSLQETQYF